The 9 T cell receptor beta chains below come from one sample, sequenced in a study of T-cell reconstitution after alpha-beta-depleted transplantation in children. A library of TCRbeta sequences, prepared with unique molecular identifiers, was generated. TCRdb called the PCR reads again in MiXCR, with one record for every CDR3 protein. The sample records about 260,000 distinct CDR3 sequences, 8.2% being singletons. The sample consisted of PBMCs, mostly from graft donor cells, taken 180 days after TCRalphabeta/CD19-depleted stem cell transplant. These receptors were taken from a male patient between 5 and 17 years old who had a stem cell transplant for acute lymphoblastic leukemia, so the T cells may come from the graft donor.

This clonotype has a count of ten or more. The chain uses TRBV20-1 and TRBJ1-2; D is uncertain. Germline V gives CDR1 DFQATT, CDR2 SNEGSKA (reference sequence). The CDR3 spans 12 residues. V lost 5 bases and J 0 bases, leaving 7 bases between the germline ends. The CDR3 sequence is CSAAGANYGYTF. For the CDR3, the DNA is TGCAGTGCTGCCGGAGCTAACTATGGCTACACCTTC.

About this clonotype: A much larger clone differs from this one at a single base, so this may be a read error. The chain joins TRBV12-3 or TRBV12-4 to TRBJ2-7; 8 bases fit TRBD2. V dropped 1 base and J dropped 0; count of bases not matched to a gene: 11. This CDR3 has 18 residues. Written as DNA, the CDR3 is TGTGCCAGCAGTTTAGTGCTCTTAGCGGGGCTTAACTCCTACGAGCAGTACTTC. Translation gives CASSLVLLAGLNSYEQYF.

The sample holds many counts of this clonotype. J is TRBJ2-1 and V is TRBV7-3; 10 nucleotides align to TRBD2. Germline-derived CDR1 and CDR2 are SGHTA and FQGTGA. The CDR3 has 15 amino acids. Losses at the gene ends were 4 bases for V and 5 bases for J; bases not matched to a gene: 5. DNA of the CDR3: TGTGCCAGCAGCTCCCTAGCGGGGGCTGACAATGAGCAGTTCTTC. Its translation: CASSSLAGADNEQFF.

This clonotype was detected ten times or more. The V call is TRBV4-3, the J call TRBJ1-2; TRBD1 agrees at 7 bases. The CDR3 loop spans 18 amino acids. With 1 base clipped from V and 3 bases from J, the junction kept 14 bases outside the gene matches. Germline lookup yields CDR1 LGHNA and CDR2 YSLEER. The CDR3 nucleotides are TGCGCCAGCAGCCAAGGTGCACCACAGGGGCTGGGGGACTATGGCTACACCTTC. Residues: CASSQGAPQGLGDYGYTF.

This clonotype has a handful of counts. V gene TRBV7-9 combines with J gene TRBJ2-3; D uncertain. The germline V and J ends were trimmed by 6 bases and 4 bases, with 8 bases remaining between them. Germline CDR1 reads SEHNR; CDR2 reads FQNEAQ (reference sequence). This CDR3 spans 12 amino acids. CDR3 sequence: CASSSLSDTQYF. In nucleotides, the CDR3 is TGTGCCAGCAGTTCCTTATCAGATACGCAGTATTTT.

This clonotype was counted many times. The V gene is TRBV4-3, the J gene TRBJ1-1; D unclear. V lost 0 bases to trimming and J lost 0 bases, with 8 bases between them. The germline gives CDR1 LGHNA, CDR2 YSLEER. The CDR3 length is 15 residues. CDR3 sequence reads: CASSQDLLMNTEAFF. CDR3 DNA: TGCGCCAGCAGCCAAGATCTGTTAATGAACACTGAAGCTTTCTTT.

The CDR3 sequence is CASSLWTGSTYEQYF. CDR3 DNA sequence: TGTGCCAGCAGTCTGTGGACAGGGTCGACCTACGAGCAGTACTTC. The chain carries TRBV27 and TRBJ2-7; TRBD1 aligns across 8 bases. The CDR3 is 15 residues long. V was clipped by 5 bases and J by 2 bases; unmatched bases: 8. Looked up from germline, CDR1 is MNHEY and CDR2 is SMNVEV (reference sequence).

This clonotype has at least ten counts. V gene TRBV7-8 combines with J gene TRBJ2-7; weak D call: TRBD1 (6 bases). Germline V gene sequence: CDR1 SGHVS, CDR2 FQNEAQ. Trimming took 2 bases from V and 1 from J, leaving 21 bases between them. The CDR3 is made up of 18 amino acids. CDR3: CASSLISGQGSFSYEQYF. The CDR3 nucleotides read TGTGCCAGCAGCTTAATATCGGGACAAGGATCTTTTTCCTACGAGCAGTACTTC.

This clonotype was recorded at least ten times. The chain is built from TRBV7-9 and TRBJ2-1; D is unclear. V was shortened by 1 base and J by 4 bases, with 11 bases between the two germline ends. CDR1 and CDR2 from the germline V gene are SEHNR and FQNEAQ (reference sequence). This CDR3 contains 15 residues. CDR3 loop: CASSLEVGSYNEQFF. CDR3 nucleotides: TGTGCCAGCAGCTTAGAGGTGGGGTCTTACAATGAGCAGTTCTTC.